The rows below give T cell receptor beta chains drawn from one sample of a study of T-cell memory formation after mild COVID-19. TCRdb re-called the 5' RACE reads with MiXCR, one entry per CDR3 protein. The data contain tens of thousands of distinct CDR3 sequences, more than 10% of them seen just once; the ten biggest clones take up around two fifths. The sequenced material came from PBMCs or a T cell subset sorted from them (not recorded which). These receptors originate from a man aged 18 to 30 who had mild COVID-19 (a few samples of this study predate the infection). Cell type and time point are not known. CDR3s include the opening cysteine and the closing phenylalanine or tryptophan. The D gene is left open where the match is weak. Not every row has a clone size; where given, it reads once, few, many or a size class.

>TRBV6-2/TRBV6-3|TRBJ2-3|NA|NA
CASSPQIGDTDTQYF
TGTGCCAGCAGTCCTCAGATAGGAGACACAGATACGCAGTATTTT
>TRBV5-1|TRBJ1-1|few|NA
CASSLAEGGWILEAFF
TGCGCCAGCAGCTTGGCTGAGGGTGGTTGGATTTTAGAAGCTTTCTTT
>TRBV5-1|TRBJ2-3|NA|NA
CASSPDSGDTQYF
TGCGCCAGCAGCCCGGACAGTGGAGATACGCAGTATTTT
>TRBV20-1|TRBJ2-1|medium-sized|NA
CSARDLTTSYNEQFF
TGCAGTGCTAGAGATTTGACCACCTCCTACAATGAGCAGTTCTTC
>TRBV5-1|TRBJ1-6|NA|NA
CASSQDWDLDSPLHF
TGCGCCAGCAGTCAAGACTGGGACTTGGATTCACCCCTCCACTTT
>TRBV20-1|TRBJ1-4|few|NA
CSARGGSYLKLFF
TGCAGTGCTAGAGGTGGAAGCTACCTAAAACTGTTTTTT
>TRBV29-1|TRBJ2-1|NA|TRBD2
CSVGLASDEQFF
TGCAGCGTAGGACTAGCTTCCGATGAGCAGTTCTTC
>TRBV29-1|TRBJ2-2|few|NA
CSVEDGGANTGELFF
TGCAGCGTTGAAGACGGAGGGGCGAACACCGGGGAGCTGTTTTTT
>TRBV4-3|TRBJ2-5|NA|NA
CASSQADRKQETQYF
TGCGCCAGCAGCCAGGCCGACAGAAAACAAGAGACCCAGTACTTC
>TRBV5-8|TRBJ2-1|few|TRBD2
CASSHSKRGIINEQFF
TGTGCCAGCAGCCACTCGAAGCGGGGGATAATCAATGAGCAGTTCTTC
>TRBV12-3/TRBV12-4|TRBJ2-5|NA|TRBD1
CATRGQGPSETQYF
TGTGCCACTCGCGGACAGGGGCCATCAGAGACCCAGTACTTC
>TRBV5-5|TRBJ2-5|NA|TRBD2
CASSLFSGGAETQYF
TGTGCCAGCAGCTTGTTTAGCGGGGGGGCCGAGACCCAGTACTTC
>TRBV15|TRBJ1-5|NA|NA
CATSVEGPAIPQHF
TGTGCCACCAGCGTCGAGGGGCCAGCCATCCCCCAGCATTTT
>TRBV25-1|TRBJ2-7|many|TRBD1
CASSFADRGSYEQYF
TGTGCCAGCTCATTTGCGGACAGGGGTTCCTACGAGCAGTACTTC
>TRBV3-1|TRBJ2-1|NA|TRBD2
CASSQVARGGLGQFF
TGTGCCAGCAGCCAAGTCGCGCGGGGGGGCCTGGGGCAGTTCTTC
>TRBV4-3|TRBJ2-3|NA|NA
CASSQDVLGADTQYF
TGCGCCAGCAGCCAAGATGTCCTGGGAGCAGATACGCAGTATTTT